This T cell receptor (beta chain) was sequenced in a study of T cell repertoires in cytomegalovirus infection. Study-level findings and limits: What dominated the ex vivo response were HLA-C-restricted CMV-specific TCR beta clonotypes.

This CDR3 has 14 residues. Germline V gene sequence: CDR1 SGHTA, CDR2 FQGNSA. V lost 2 bases, J lost 8 bases, and 16 bases lay in between. Each CDR3 protein is one row after TCRdb ran MiXCR on the reads. The sample comprises roughly 730,000 distinct CDR3 sequences, 30% to 40% of which are singletons, and 15% to 20% rests with the top ten. This clonotype was detected ten times or more. Its antigen remains unknown. The clonotype was recovered from a human donor in good health (CMV status not recorded). Some clones in this sample may be carry-over from other donors' samples. The V call is TRBV7-2, the J call TRBJ2-7; D is uncertain. The starting material was cultured PBMCs, obtained from culture after CMV antigen stimulation. In DNA, the CDR3 is TGTGCCAGCAGCTTAAGCGTTAGGGTTGGACAGCAGTACTTC. Translation: CASSLSVRVGQQYF.